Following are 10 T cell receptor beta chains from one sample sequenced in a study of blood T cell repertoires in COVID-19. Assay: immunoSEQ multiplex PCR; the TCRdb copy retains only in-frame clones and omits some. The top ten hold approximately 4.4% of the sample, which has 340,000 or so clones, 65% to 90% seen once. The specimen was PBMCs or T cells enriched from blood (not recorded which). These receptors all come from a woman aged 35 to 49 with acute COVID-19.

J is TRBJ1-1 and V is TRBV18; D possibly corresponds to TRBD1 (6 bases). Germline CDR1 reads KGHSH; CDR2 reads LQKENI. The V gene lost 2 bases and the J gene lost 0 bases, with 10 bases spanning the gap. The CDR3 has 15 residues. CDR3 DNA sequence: TGTGCCAGCTCACCAAGGACAGTCATGAACACTGAAGCTTTCTTT. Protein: CASSPRTVMNTEAFF.

As DNA, the CDR3 is TGTGCCAGCATCCGCTCCCGGCAGGGACTTAATTCACCCCTCCACTTT. It encodes CASIRSRQGLNSPLHF. The V and J genes are TRBV6-6 and TRBJ1-6, with D perhaps matching TRBD1 (5 bases). The CDR3 runs 16 residues. Germline V gene lookup returns CDR1 MNHNY and CDR2 SVGAGI (reference sequence). The V end lost 7 bases, the J end lost 6 bases, and 19 bases lay between the germline ends.

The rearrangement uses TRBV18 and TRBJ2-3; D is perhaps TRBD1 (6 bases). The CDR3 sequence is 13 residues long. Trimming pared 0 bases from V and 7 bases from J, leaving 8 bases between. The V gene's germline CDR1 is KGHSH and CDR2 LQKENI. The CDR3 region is CASSPPGGNTQYF. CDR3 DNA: TGTGCCAGCTCACCACCAGGGGGAAATACGCAGTATTTT.

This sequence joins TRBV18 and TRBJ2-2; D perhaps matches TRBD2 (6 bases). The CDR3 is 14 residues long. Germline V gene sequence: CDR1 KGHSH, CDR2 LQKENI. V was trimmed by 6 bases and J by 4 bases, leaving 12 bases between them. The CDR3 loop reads CASSRGRSTGELFF. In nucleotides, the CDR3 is TGTGCCAGCTCGCGGGGCAGGTCCACCGGGGAGCTGTTTTTT.

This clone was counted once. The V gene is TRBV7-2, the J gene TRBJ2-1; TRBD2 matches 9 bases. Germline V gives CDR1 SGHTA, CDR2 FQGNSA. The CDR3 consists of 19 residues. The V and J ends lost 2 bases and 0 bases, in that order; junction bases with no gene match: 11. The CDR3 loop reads CASSLQVAGAVSSYNEQFF. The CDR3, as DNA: TGTGCCAGCAGCTTACAGGTAGCGGGAGCCGTAAGCTCCTACAATGAGCAGTTCTTC.

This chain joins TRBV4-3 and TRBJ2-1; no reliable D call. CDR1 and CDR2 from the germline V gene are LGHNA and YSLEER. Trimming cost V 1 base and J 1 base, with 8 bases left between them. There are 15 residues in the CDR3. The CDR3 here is CASSQGRGSYNEQFF. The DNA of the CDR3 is TGCGCCAGCAGCCAAGGACGCGGATCCTACAATGAGCAGTTCTTC.

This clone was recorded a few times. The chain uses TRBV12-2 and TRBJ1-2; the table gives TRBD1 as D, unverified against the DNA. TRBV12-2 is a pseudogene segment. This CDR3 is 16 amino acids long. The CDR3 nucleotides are TGTGCATACTCCTCGTGGGGACATCCTTCCAACTATGGCTACACCTTC. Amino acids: CAYSSWGHPSNYGYTF.

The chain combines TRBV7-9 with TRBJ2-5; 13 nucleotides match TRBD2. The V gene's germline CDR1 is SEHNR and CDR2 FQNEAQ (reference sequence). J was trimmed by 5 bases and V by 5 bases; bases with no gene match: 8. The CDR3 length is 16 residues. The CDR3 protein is CASSDWTSGRVETQYF. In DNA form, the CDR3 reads TGTGCCAGCAGCGACTGGACTAGCGGGAGAGTCGAGACCCAGTACTTC.

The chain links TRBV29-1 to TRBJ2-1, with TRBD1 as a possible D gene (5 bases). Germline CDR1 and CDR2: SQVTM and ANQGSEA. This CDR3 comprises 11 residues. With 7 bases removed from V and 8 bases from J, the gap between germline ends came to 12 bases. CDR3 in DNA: TGCAGCGCCAGGGCCTTGCATGAGCAGTTCTTC. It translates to CSARALHEQFF.

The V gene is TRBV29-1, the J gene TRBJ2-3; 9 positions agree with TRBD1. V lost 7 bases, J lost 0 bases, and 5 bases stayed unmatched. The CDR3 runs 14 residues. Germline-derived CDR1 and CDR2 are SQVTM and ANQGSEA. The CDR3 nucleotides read TGCAGCGGGATGACAGGGGGGAGCACAGATACGCAGTATTTT. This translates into CSGMTGGSTDTQYF.